Given below is one T cell receptor (beta chain) in context. Germline CDR1 reads SGHVS; CDR2 reads FQNEAQ. Deletions cut 3 bases from V and 5 bases from J, with 12 bases between. The CDR3 runs 14 residues. Source study methods: Researchers report that nucleated cell counts were estimated from reference gene primer amplification. The data were produced by immunoSEQ multiplex PCR, yet TCRdb's version contains in-frame clones alone and is incomplete. D and trimming come from the DNA, and the V and J calls and clone size come from that table. The sample lists roughly 210,000 clones, around 80% occurring once. Seattle patients were enrolled during active infection and followed longitudinally. This sample was taken from a study of blood T cell repertoires in COVID-19. Study background: Researchers got acute and convalescent COVID-19 samples from the United States, Italy and Spain. The analysed material was cDNA or gDNA that came from T cells, B-cell-depleted T cells, or PBMCs.

This sequence originates from a woman at least 80 years old with COVID-19, enrolled during active disease. Material: peripheral blood. The V gene is TRBV7-8, the J gene TRBJ2-3, with a possible D match to TRBD2 (5 bases). This CDR3 is CASSFGVTRDTQYF. CDR3 coding DNA: TGTGCCAGCAGCTTCGGGGTTACGAGAGATACGCAGTATTTT.